This is a list of T cell receptor beta chains from one sample in a study of Graves' ophthalmopathy and Graves' hyperthyroidism. TCRdb called the multiplex PCR reads again in MiXCR, with one record for every CDR3 protein. The profile shows 660,000 or so distinct CDR3 sequences, roughly 41% of them singletons. Sample: peripheral blood. These receptors were collected from an adult man with Graves' ophthalmopathy. The CDR3 runs from the conserved cysteine through the conserved F or W. The D gene is left open where the match is weak. Size tells how often a clone was seen (once, few, many) or the class of an expanded clone, and some rows leave it out.

>few|TRBV4-1|TRBJ1-2|-
CASMGLVAAPYGYTF
TGCGCCAGCATGGGTTTGGTGGCGGCACCTTATGGCTACACCTTC
>-|TRBV29-1|TRBJ2-5|TRBD2
CSVEEPGLAGGAVETQYF
TGCAGCGTTGAGGAACCTGGACTAGCGGGAGGGGCAGTAGAGACCCAGTACTTC
>-|TRBV7-2|TRBJ1-1|TRBD1
CASSQWGQGDTEAFF
TGCGCCAGCAGCCAATGGGGACAGGGGGACACTGAAGCTTTCTTT
>few|TRBV27|TRBJ2-7|-
CASSSWGHEQYF
TGTGCCAGCAGCAGCTGGGGCCACGAGCAGTACTTC
>few|TRBV12-3/TRBV12-4|TRBJ2-5|-
CASSLASETYQETQYF
TGTGCCAGCAGTTTAGCTAGCGAGACTTACCAAGAGACCCAGTACTTC
>-|TRBV7-2|TRBJ2-6|-
CASCPAVGANVLTF
TGTGCCAGCTGCCCTGCGGTAGGGGCCAACGTCCTGACTTTC
>-|TRBV6-1|TRBJ1-2|-
CASEAAYGHTF
TGTGCCAGCGAGGCAGCCTATGGCCACACCTTC
>-|TRBV2|TRBJ1-5|-
CASSGADGTRPQHF
TGTGCCAGCAGTGGAGCAGACGGGACTCGGCCCCAGCATTTT
>few|TRBV5-4|TRBJ2-7|TRBD1
CASSPRGQGRSYEQYF
TGTGCCAGCAGCCCGAGGGGGCAGGGTCGCTCCTACGAGCAGTACTTC
>few|TRBV5-1|TRBJ2-2|TRBD1
CASSSWDRFTGELFF
TGCGCCAGCAGCTCGTGGGACAGATTCACCGGGGAGCTGTTTTTT